Given below is one T cell receptor beta chain in context. Its antigen remains undetermined. Nothing much larger sits one base from this clone, and base qualities are not available. This sample stems from a study of T cell responses to AZD1222 COVID-19 vaccine (dated by TCRdb to 2020 to 2022). At the level of the whole study: AZD1222 recipients whose second dose came at about 4 weeks and those whose second dose came at about 12 weeks were combined into one group, since spike-specific TCR depth and breadth did not differ between the two schedules. A total of just over 230 trial participants underwent TCR sequencing, of whom about 210 had received two doses of AZD1222 and approximately 25 had received two doses of the MenACWY control vaccine. Trial participants were enrolled into age subgroups of 18-55, 56-69 and 70-plus years, which contained approximately 150, 28 and 58 TCR-sequenced participants, respectively. Overall study results and their limits: Nearly half of unique spike-specific TCRs reportedly recognized epitopes outside regions mutated in the B.1.351 and B.1.1.7 variants. The whole spike protein was spanned by vaccine-associated CD4 TCRs, and dominant responses were seen in regions 160-218 and 743-854. Most participants were white British and females outnumbered males, and the authors suggested that clonal diversity may have been underestimated. In the small 56-69-year group, the increase in depth fell short of significance, most likely because of low power. No day 14 peak-response samples were available, so repertoires were characterized only after the peak T cell response. Conclusions about previously exposed vaccinees are limited, since just 6 or 7 AZD1222 recipients were seropositive for SARS-CoV-2 at baseline. After two AZD1222 doses, spike-specific TCR breadth and depth were significantly higher than at day 0 and than in MenACWY recipients.

The CDR3 regions of human TCRbeta chains were analyzed by immunosequencing. The paper's data handling went like this. TCRs in the repertoires were matched against a reference library of SARS-CoV-2-specific TCRs that had been generated with the MIRA antigen-specificity platform. Breadth was defined as the fraction of unique TCRs that were SARS-CoV-2-associated, and depth was defined as the fraction of total T cells that were SARS-CoV-2-associated. Using the MIRA data, each spike-specific TCR was mapped to the spike region that the TCR reacts to and placed in a CD4 or CD8 class. Log10-transformed breadth and depth values were compared by one-way ANOVA with Sidak's multiple comparisons tests. TCRdb provides this immuneACCESS table in a form limited to in-frame rearrangements. Some clones are lacking; in checked studies, under half of them reflect an unresolved V gene, and why the rest are absent is not known. The DNA was the basis for D and trimming; V, J and clone size are from that table. The sample table records roughly 130,000 clones; about 93% of these occur just once. 5.5% to 8% of the sample goes to the ten largest clones.

In the paper's terms, the time point label means: baseline before first vaccination. Vaccinee samples came from UK trials COV001 and COV002, including a single-blind randomized controlled phase 2/3 trial of AZD1222 (ChAdOx1 nCoV-19) in healthy adults. For TCRbeta chain sequencing, PBMC samples from trial participants were taken at day 0 and at day 28 after the second dose. From a lookup of the germline V gene, CDR1 and CDR2 are SGHAT and FQNNGV. From the cysteine up to the phenylalanine, the CDR3 has a length of 16 residues. Only the CDR3 portion is preserved as DNA: 48 bases, with reading frame beginning at the first base. Relative to germline, V is 4 bases shorter and J is 8 bases shorter, with 23 bases between their ends.

The source of this sequence is an adult in good health. The sample here was peripheral blood, taken on day 0 of AZD1222 vaccination. The receptor chain draws on TRBV11-2 and TRBJ1-1; possibly the D gene is TRBD1, per 6 matching bases. The bases are TGTGCCAGCAGCTCCCTTCAGTGGGGGGCAGGGGAGGAAGCTTTCTTT. It encodes CASSSLQWGAGEEAFF.